This T cell receptor beta chain was recorded in a study of blood T cell repertoires in COVID-19. J lost 8 bases, V lost 5 bases, and 8 bases had no gene match. Germline-derived CDR1 and CDR2 are SGHRS and YFSETQ. The CDR3 has 14 residues. Original methodology: Amplifying reference gene primers gave estimates of nucleated cell counts. Assay: immunoSEQ multiplex PCR; the TCRdb copy retains only in-frame clones and omits some. For V, J and clone size, that table is used; D and trimming come from the DNA. The table has about 300,000 clones, about nine tenths seen once. The sequenced sample consisted of PBMCs or T cells enriched from blood (not recorded which). This clonotype was sampled from a woman between 18 and 30 years old who had recovered from COVID-19. The gene calls are TRBV5-1 and TRBJ2-1; TRBD1 matches at 9 bases. Here the CDR3 DNA reads TGCGCCAGCAGTTACTCGGGACAGGGATATGAGCAGTTCTTC. Translation: CASSYSGQGYEQFF.